This TCR beta chain was recovered during a study of beta chain features in type 1 diabetes. Across the whole study: In age, gender and cell yields, patients were similar to healthy donors.

Overall study findings and caveats: Type 1 diabetes patients had moderately but significantly shorter TCRB CDR3s in all four CD4+ subsets. The question of HLA type influencing TCRB rearrangement was one that remained unresolved here. Type 1 diabetes patients showed fewer insertions and more deletions at VDJ junctions.

One heparinised blood draw, averaging roughly 120 mL, came from each donor. All of the isolated RNA was reverse transcribed, so expressed TCRB transcripts were sequenced. Profiled with immunoSEQ multiplex PCR; TCRdb holds only in-frame clones, not every one. The profile shows around 150,000 clones, around 8% of them singletons. As for this clone: Its specificity is unknown.

V lost 5 bases and J lost 8; bases outside the gene matches: 8. The CDR3 length is 14 residues. CDR1 and CDR2 from the germline V gene are SGHTA and FQGNSA. The specimen sequenced was central memory CD4+ T cells from blood. This sequence was found in a young woman with type 1 diabetes. The rearrangement uses TRBV7-2 and TRBJ2-3; TRBD2 agrees at 9 bases. The CDR3 DNA follows: TGTGCCAGCAGCGAAGATAGGACTAGCGTTACGCAGTATTTT. It yields the protein CASSEDRTSVTQYF.